Below are 15 T cell receptor beta chains sequenced from a single sample in a study of blood T cell repertoires in COVID-19. The table came from immunoSEQ multiplex PCR; TCRdb's copy has only in-frame clones and leaves some out. The sample yields 300,000 or so clones, around 86% seen once. The specimen was PBMCs or T cells enriched from blood (not recorded which). All receptors derive from a woman younger than 35 who had recovered from COVID-19.

This chain joins TRBV6-5 and TRBJ1-1, with 7 bases identical to TRBD1. Trimming took 5 bases from V and 2 from J; bases not matched to a gene: 5. Germline V CDR1 and CDR2: MNHEY, SVGAGI. CDR3 size: 14 residues. CDR3 amino acids: CASSQYRGNTEAFF. Here the CDR3 DNA reads TGTGCCAGCAGTCAATACAGGGGAAACACTGAAGCTTTCTTT.

This rearrangement joins TRBV5-6 to TRBJ1-3, with TRBD1 as a possible D gene (6 bases). The V gene lost 1 base and the J gene lost 0 bases, with 11 bases spanning the gap. Germline lookup yields CDR1 SGHDT and CDR2 YYEEEE. The CDR3 sequence is 16 residues long. The CDR3 protein is CASSLQGISSGNTIYF. CDR3 DNA sequence: TGTGCCAGCAGCTTGCAGGGGATTAGCTCTGGAAACACCATATATTTT.

The V gene is TRBV19, the J gene TRBJ2-7; D perhaps matches TRBD2 (6 bases). CDR1 is LNHDA and CDR2 is SQIVND in the germline V gene (reference sequence). The CDR3 is 13 amino acids. V was trimmed by 5 bases and J by 1 base, leaving 9 bases between them. The CDR3 sequence is CASSGGTSYEQYF. Written as DNA, the CDR3 is TGTGCCAGTAGTGGGGGGACGTCCTACGAGCAGTACTTC.

The gene calls are TRBV29-1 and TRBJ2-5; D is unclear. Germline loops: CDR1 SQVTM, CDR2 ANQGSEA. The ends were cut back, 1 base at V and 2 bases at J, with 11 bases in the middle. The CDR3 consists of 14 residues. CDR3 sequence: CSVEVRQTQETQYF. CDR3 sequence (DNA): TGCAGCGTTGAAGTCAGGCAGACACAAGAGACCCAGTACTTC.

The count of this clone is one. This sample includes further DNA sequences coding for the same CDR3. The chain is built from TRBV2 and TRBJ1-1; TRBD1 might be the D (6 bases). V lost 6 bases to trimming and J lost 5 bases, with 13 bases between them. The CDR3 runs 13 residues. The germline CDR1 and CDR2 sequences are SNHLY and FYNNEI. Here the CDR3 reads CASSGRGRTEAFF. The CDR3 region has the DNA TGTGCCAGCAGCGGCAGGGGTCGGACTGAAGCTTTCTTT.

This clone appeared a few times. The chain combines TRBV6-5 with TRBJ1-1; D is unresolved. Looked up from germline, CDR1 is MNHEY and CDR2 is SVGAGI. V lost 8 bases and J lost 3, with 10 bases in between. This CDR3 has 12 amino acids. The CDR3 nucleotides are TGTGCCAGCGGCCCAGTTGACACTGAAGCTTTCTTT. This sequence encodes CASGPVDTEAFF.

The chain uses TRBV19 and TRBJ1-2; 8 nucleotides match TRBD1. Unmatched junction bases numbered 11, after V lost 7 bases and J lost 4 bases. Germline V lookup: CDR1 LNHDA, CDR2 SQIVND (reference sequence). The CDR3 spans 15 residues. CDR3 bases: TGTGCCAGTACCCCTGGGCAGGGGGCGATCTATGGCTACACCTTC. Translated, it gives CASTPGQGAIYGYTF. Drawing the rest from reference TRBV19 and TRBJ1-2, the complete variable domain is DGGITQSPKYLFRKEGQNVTLSCEQNLNHDAMYWYRQDPGQGLRLIYYSQIVNDFQKGDIAEGYSVSREKKESFPLTVTSAQKNPTAFYLCASTPGQGAIYGYTFGSGTRLTVV.

The rearrangement links TRBV12-3 or TRBV12-4 to TRBJ1-1; possible D gene TRBD1, 6 bases. The ends were cut back, 2 bases at V and 4 bases at J, with 8 bases in the middle. The CDR3 consists of 13 residues. CDR3 region: CASSLQGLTEAFF. The CDR3 bases are TGTGCCAGCAGTTTACAGGGGCTCACTGAAGCTTTCTTT.

The V gene is TRBV15, the J gene TRBJ2-1; 10 nucleotides agree with TRBD2. The germline V gene encodes CDR1 LNHNV and CDR2 YYDKDF (reference sequence). This CDR3 has 16 amino acids. V lost 3 bases and J lost 10; bases outside the gene matches: 12. CDR3 sequence: CATSSSGLAVSEEQFF. CDR3 in DNA: TGTGCCACCAGCAGTTCCGGACTAGCGGTGTCGGAGGAGCAGTTCTTC.

V usage is TRBV30 and J usage is TRBJ2-2; D perhaps matches TRBD2 (5 bases). The germline V gene encodes CDR1 GTSNPN and CDR2 SVGIG (reference sequence). CDR3 size: 15 residues. The ends were cut back, 1 base at V and 5 bases at J, with 14 bases in the middle. CDR3 amino acids: CAWSAFDRETGELFF. DNA for the CDR3: TGTGCCTGGAGTGCCTTTGACCGGGAAACCGGGGAGCTGTTTTTT.

This chain links TRBV27 with TRBJ2-7; TRBD2 aligns across 12 bases. The trim removed 4 bases at V and 3 bases at J, leaving 7 bases unmatched. From germline, CDR1 is MNHEY and CDR2 SMNVEV (reference sequence). This CDR3 comprises 16 residues. CDR3 in DNA: TGTGCCAGCAGTTCCCTCGGACTAGCGGGACGCTACGAGCAGTACTTC. This encodes CASSSLGLAGRYEQYF.

This clone has only a few counts. The V gene is TRBV28, the J gene TRBJ1-5; D is perhaps TRBD1 (6 bases). CDR3 length equals 13 residues. CDR1 is MDHEN and CDR2 is SYDVKM in the germline V gene. Trimming took off 8 bases at V and 4 bases at J, with 12 bases between the two ends. CDR3 in DNA: TGTGCCAGCTCGGGGGGCTGGAATCAGCCCCAGCATTTT. It encodes CASSGGWNQPQHF.

The chain has TRBV28 and TRBJ1-2, with D possibly TRBD1 on 5 matching bases. This CDR3 is built from 14 residues. The germline V and J ends were trimmed by 2 bases and 5 bases, with 12 bases remaining between them. In germline, CDR1 is MDHEN, CDR2 SYDVKM. CDR3 nucleotides: TGTGCCAGCAGTTTAAGAGGACAAGCGTATGGCTACACCTTC. Its translation: CASSLRGQAYGYTF.

The J gene is TRBJ1-2, the V gene TRBV6-2 or TRBV6-3; no definite D call. The V and J ends lost 2 bases and 3 bases respectively, with 4 bases between them. Germline V gene lookup returns CDR1 MNHEY and CDR2 SVGEGT. The CDR3 contains 12 residues. In DNA, the CDR3 is TGTGCCAGCAGTTACGAGGACTATGGCTACACCTTC. This gives the protein CASSYEDYGYTF.

J is TRBJ2-7 and V is TRBV5-1; weak D call: TRBD2 (6 bases). Germline V CDR1 and CDR2: SGHRS, YFSETQ. Trimming shortened V by 4 bases and J by 1 base, and 15 bases separated the two germline ends. The CDR3 covers 15 residues. CDR3 amino acids: CASSASGSLSYEQYF. CDR3 bases: TGCGCCAGCAGCGCTTCCGGGAGCCTATCCTACGAGCAGTACTTC.